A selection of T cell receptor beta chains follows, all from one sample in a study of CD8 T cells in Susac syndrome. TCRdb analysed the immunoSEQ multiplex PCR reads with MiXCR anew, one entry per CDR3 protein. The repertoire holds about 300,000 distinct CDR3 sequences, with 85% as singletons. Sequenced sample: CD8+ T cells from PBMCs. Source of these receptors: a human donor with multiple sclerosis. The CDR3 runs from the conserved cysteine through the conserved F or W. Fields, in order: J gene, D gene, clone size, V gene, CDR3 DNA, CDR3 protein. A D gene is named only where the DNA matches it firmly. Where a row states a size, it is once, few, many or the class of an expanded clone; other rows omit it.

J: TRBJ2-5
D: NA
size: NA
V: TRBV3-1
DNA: TGTGCCAGCAGCCAAGATCGACACTATAACCAAGAGACCCAGTACTTC
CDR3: CASSQDRHYNQETQYF

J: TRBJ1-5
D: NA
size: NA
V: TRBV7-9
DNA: TGTGCCAGCAGCTTAGCGGGGGGAAGCAATCAGCCCCAGCATTTT
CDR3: CASSLAGGSNQPQHF

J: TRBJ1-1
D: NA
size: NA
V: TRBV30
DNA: TGTGCCTGGAGGGACTACACTGAAGCTTTCTTT
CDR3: CAWRDYTEAFF

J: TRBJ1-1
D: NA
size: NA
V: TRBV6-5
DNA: TGTGCCAGCAGAAGCCACAGGGTAAACACTGAAGCTTTCTTT
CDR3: CASRSHRVNTEAFF

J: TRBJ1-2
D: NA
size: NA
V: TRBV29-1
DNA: TGCAGCGTTCCGAGGGGGACGGATGGCTACACCTTC
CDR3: CSVPRGTDGYTF

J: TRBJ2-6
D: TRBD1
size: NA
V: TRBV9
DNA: TGTGCCAGCAGCAACATCGGGACAGGGTGGACGCCTGGGGCCAACGTCCTGACTTTC
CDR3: CASSNIGTGWTPGANVLTF

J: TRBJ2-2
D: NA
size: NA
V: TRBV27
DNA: TGTGCCAGCAGCCATGTGGGACCAATTAACACCGGGGAGCTGTTTTTT
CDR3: CASSHVGPINTGELFF

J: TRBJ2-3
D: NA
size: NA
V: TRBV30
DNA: TGTGCCTGGAGCCTATCACGGGATAACACAGTTACGCAGTATTTT
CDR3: CAWSLSRDNTVTQYF

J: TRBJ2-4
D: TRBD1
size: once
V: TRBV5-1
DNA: TGCGCCAGCAGCCCCCCCCGGACAGGGAGTTTTCAGGGTGCCAAAAACATTCAGTACTTC
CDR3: CASSPPRTGSFQGAKNIQYF

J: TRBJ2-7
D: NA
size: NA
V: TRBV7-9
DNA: TGTGCCAGCGCCGCAGCGAGCTCCTACGAGCAGTACTTC
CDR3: CASAAASSYEQYF

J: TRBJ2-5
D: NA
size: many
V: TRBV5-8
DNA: TGCGCCAGCAGCCAAGACGCCGGGGAAGAGACCCAGTACTTC
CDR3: CASSQDAGEETQYF

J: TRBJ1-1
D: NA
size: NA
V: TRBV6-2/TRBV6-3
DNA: TGTGCCAGCAGTTACTCCACTGAAGCTTTCTTT
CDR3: CASSYSTEAFF

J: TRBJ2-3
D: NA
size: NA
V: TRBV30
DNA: TGTGCCTGGAGTGGTCTTCGGGGGGATACGCAGTATTTT
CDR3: CAWSGLRGDTQYF

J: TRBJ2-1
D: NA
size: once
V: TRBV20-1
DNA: TGCAGTGCCGGGGCTTTCCCCTACAATGAGCAGTTCTTC
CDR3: CSAGAFPYNEQFF

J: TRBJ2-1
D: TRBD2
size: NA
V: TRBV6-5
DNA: TGTGCCAGCAGTTACGGGGGTAGCGGGAAATACAATGAGCAGTTCTTC
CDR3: CASSYGGSGKYNEQFF

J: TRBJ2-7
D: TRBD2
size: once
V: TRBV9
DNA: TGTGCCAGCAGCGTAGGTACTAGCGGGGGGAGCTCCTACGAGCAGTACTTC
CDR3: CASSVGTSGGSSYEQYF

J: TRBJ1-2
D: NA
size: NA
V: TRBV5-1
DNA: TGCGCCAGCAGCTCGAATTACCGGGACCCCCGCTATGGCTACACCTTC
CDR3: CASSSNYRDPRYGYTF

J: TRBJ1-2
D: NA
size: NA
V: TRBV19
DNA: TGTGCCAGTAGTTCTCAGAGCACTTCCTATGGCTACACCTTC
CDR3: CASSSQSTSYGYTF

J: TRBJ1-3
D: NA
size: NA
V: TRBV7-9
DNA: TGTGCCAGCAGGAAAGACACCATATATTTT
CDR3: CASRKDTIYF

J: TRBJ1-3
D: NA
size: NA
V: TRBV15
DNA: TGTGCCACCAGCAGAGATCTTGCAGGTTCAGCGGGAAACACCATATATTTT
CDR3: CATSRDLAGSAGNTIYF